The subject of this entry is one TCR beta chain. Germline is not matched at one junction end, which may reflect a read error. The data stem from a study of blood T cell repertoires in COVID-19. Per the study methods: Amplification of reference gene primers was used by the study to estimate nucleated cell counts. Clones were sequenced by immunoSEQ multiplex PCR, and TCRdb holds only the in-frame ones, with some missing. That table furnishes V, J and clone size, whereas the DNA furnished D and trimming. The profile shows roughly 140,000 clones, roughly 79% of them singletons. Looked up from germline, CDR1 is MNHNY and CDR2 is SVGAGI (reference sequence). CDR3 length: 22 amino acids.

The chain carries TRBV6-6 and TRBJ2-6; 8 bases match TRBD1. Sequencing input: peripheral blood. This receptor was taken from a woman aged 60 to 75 with acute or convalescent COVID-19. CDR3 nucleotides: TGTGCCAGCAGCTACTCCCGGGTCCTATCCTCAGGGGGCTCCTCTGGGGCCAACGTCCTGACTTTC. It yields the protein CASSYSRVLSSGGSSGANVLTF.